This TCR beta chain is from a study of blood T cell repertoires in COVID-19. The table came from immunoSEQ multiplex PCR; TCRdb's copy has only in-frame clones and leaves some out. Altogether 200,000 to 250,000 clones are present, 87% being singletons, with the ten largest covering less than 14%. V gave up 4 bases and J gave up 4 bases; unmatched junction bases: 7. CDR3 size: 15 residues. Germline V lookup: CDR1 MNHEY, CDR2 SMNVEV (reference sequence). This clone was seen more than once but under ten times. This TCR came from a man between 25 and 39 years old who had recovered from COVID-19. The chain uses TRBV27 and TRBJ2-7; 10 bases fit TRBD2. The specimen sequenced was PBMCs or T cells enriched from blood (not recorded which). CDR3 DNA: TGTGCCAGCAGTTCTAGCGGGAGTTCCTGGTACGAGCAGTACTTC. It yields the protein CASSSSGSSWYEQYF.